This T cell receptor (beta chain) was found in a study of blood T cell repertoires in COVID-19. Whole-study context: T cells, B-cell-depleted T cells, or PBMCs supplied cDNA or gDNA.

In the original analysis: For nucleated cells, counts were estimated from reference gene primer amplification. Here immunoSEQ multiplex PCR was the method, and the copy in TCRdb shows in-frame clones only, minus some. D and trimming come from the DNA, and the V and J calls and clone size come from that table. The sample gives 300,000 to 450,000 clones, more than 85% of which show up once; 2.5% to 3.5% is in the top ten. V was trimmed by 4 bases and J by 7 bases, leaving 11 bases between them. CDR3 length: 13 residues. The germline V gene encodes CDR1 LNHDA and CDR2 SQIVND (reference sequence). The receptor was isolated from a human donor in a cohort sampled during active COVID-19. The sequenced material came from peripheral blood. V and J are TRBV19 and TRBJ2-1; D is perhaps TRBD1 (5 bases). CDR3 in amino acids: CASSTRQRNEQFF. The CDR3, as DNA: TGTGCCAGTAGTACCCGACAGAGAAATGAGCAGTTCTTC. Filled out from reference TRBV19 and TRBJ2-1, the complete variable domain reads DGGITQSPKYLFRKEGQNVTLSCEQNLNHDAMYWYRQDPGQGLRLIYYSQIVNDFQKGDIAEGYSVSREKKESFPLTVTSAQKNPTAFYLCASSTRQRNEQFFGPGTRLTVL.